The 24 T cell receptor beta chains below all came from one sample that was sequenced in a study of blood T cells in healthy people across ages. Primers used in a second PCR of about 7 to 11 cycles were a sample-barcoded 5' primer and a J-beta primer mix. TCRdb analysed the 5' RACE reads with MiXCR anew, one entry per CDR3 protein. The sample has around 670,000 distinct CDR3 sequences, approximately 30% seen once. Sequencing input: blood. The receptor source for this set is a woman aged 80 or over in good health.

This chain joins TRBV28 and TRBJ2-1, with 14 bases matching TRBD2. The CDR3 covers 14 residues. Germline V gene lookup returns CDR1 MDHEN and CDR2 SYDVKM. Trimming removed 5 bases from V and 11 bases from J; junction bases left unmatched: 5. CDR3 sequence reads: CASSMTSGGAKQFF. In DNA, the CDR3 is TGTGCCAGCAGTATGACTAGCGGGGGGGCCAAGCAGTTCTTC.

This clonotype was observed a few times. Its ends do not fully match the called genes, so a read error is possible. The gene calls are TRBV6-5 and TRBJ2-7; weak D call: TRBD1 (5 bases). The CDR3 contains 13 residues. CDR1 and CDR2 (germline): MNHEY, SVGAGI. The CDR3: CVSSQGLFYEQYF. The CDR3 coding sequence is TGTGTCAGCTCCCAGGGTCTTTTCTACGAGCAGTACTTC.

The chain couples TRBV6-6 to TRBJ2-1; the D gene could be TRBD1 or TRBD2 (5 bases each). Germline lookup yields CDR1 MNHNY and CDR2 SVGAGI (reference sequence). The length of the CDR3 is 14 residues. The germline V and J ends were trimmed by 7 bases and 5 bases, with 15 bases remaining between them. The CDR3 sequence is CASNWGTTNNEQFF. CDR3 sequence (DNA): TGTGCCAGCAATTGGGGGACGACGAACAATGAGCAGTTCTTC.

Of note for this clonotype: A clone one base away is much larger, so this may be a read error. The chain recombines TRBV9 with TRBJ1-2; D unresolved. This CDR3 region has 12 residues. CDR1 and CDR2 from the germline V gene are SGDLS and YYNGEE. V shed 7 bases and J shed 4 bases, with 11 bases lying between them. The CDR3 DNA is TGTGCCAGCGGCCCTCTGGGCTATGGCTACACCTTC. It specifies CASGPLGYGYTF.

This clonotype was counted at least ten times. This chain links TRBV29-1 with TRBJ2-5; D possibly uses TRBD1 or TRBD2 (6 bases each). The CDR3 has 12 amino acids. V lost 4 bases to trimming and J lost 5 bases, with 11 bases between them. Per the germline V gene, CDR1 is SQVTM and CDR2 is ANQGSEA. CDR3 protein: CSVGGGWETQYF. DNA for the CDR3: TGCAGCGTTGGAGGGGGGTGGGAGACCCAGTACTTC. Based on the CDR3 plus reference TRBV29-1 and TRBJ2-5, the full variable domain is SAVISQKPSRDICQRGTSLTIQCQVDSQVTMMFWYRQQPGQSLTLIATANQGSEATYESGFVIDKFPISRPNLTFSTLTVSNMSPEDSSIYLCSVGGGWETQYFGPGTRLLVL.

This clonotype was detected ten times or more. The rearrangement links TRBV6-1 to TRBJ1-2, with D possibly TRBD1 on 5 matching bases. V lost 1 base and J 6 bases, leaving 9 bases between the germline ends. This CDR3 comprises 13 residues. The V gene's germline CDR1 is MNHNS and CDR2 SASEGT. The CDR3 sequence is CASSEGFRDGYTF. In DNA form, the CDR3 reads TGTGCCAGCAGTGAAGGTTTCAGGGATGGCTACACCTTC.

This clonotype was observed at least ten times. The genes are TRBV7-2 and TRBJ2-5; a possible D gene is TRBD1 (6 bases). V was clipped by 3 bases and J by 1 base, with 12 bases between them. Germline V gene sequence: CDR1 SGHTA, CDR2 FQGNSA. The CDR3 consists of 15 residues. The CDR3 DNA sequence: TGTGCCAGCAGCTTTTCCAGGGGCGCCCAAGAGACCCAGTACTTC. It codes for CASSFSRGAQETQYF.

The chain links TRBV12-3 or TRBV12-4 to TRBJ2-3; D perhaps matches TRBD1 (5 bases). The CDR3 contains 15 residues. V was cut by 6 bases and J by 13 bases, with 26 bases left in between. The CDR3: CASSLGQFGADMEYF. DNA of the CDR3: TGTGCCAGCAGCCTAGGACAATTCGGAGCAGATATGGAGTATTTT.

The J gene is TRBJ1-1, the V gene TRBV20-1; D uncertain. The germline CDR1 and CDR2 sequences are DFQATT and SNEGSKA (reference sequence). With 0 bases removed from V and 6 bases from J, the gap between germline ends came to 23 bases. The CDR3 loop spans 17 amino acids. In DNA, the CDR3 is TGCAGTGCTAGAGATCGGTACAGCGATTGGGCGGGTGCTGAAGCTTTCTTT. It encodes CSARDRYSDWAGAEAFF.

In its sample, this clonotype was seen many times. The CDR3 sequence is CASSQVGGYTF. The CDR3 DNA follows: TGTGCCAGCAGCCAAGTCGGGGGCTACACCTTC. The chain combines TRBV3-1 with TRBJ1-2; D is ambiguous. The CDR3 runs to 11 residues. Germline CDR1 and CDR2: LGHDT and YNNKEL (reference sequence). Trimming cost V 1 base and J 8 bases, with 5 bases left between them.

This clonotype has a count of ten or more. The CDR3 DNA reads as TGCAGTGCTACGGAAAGGGGCCAAGAGACCCAGTACTTC. Protein product: CSATERGQETQYF. The chain combines TRBV20-1 with TRBJ2-5; D might be TRBD1 (5 bases). Trimming took 4 bases from V and 1 from J, leaving 10 bases between them. This CDR3 has 13 amino acids. Germline V gene lookup returns CDR1 DFQATT and CDR2 SNEGSKA (reference sequence).

This clonotype was detected many times. This chain uses TRBV6-5 with TRBJ2-5; 10 nucleotides line up with TRBD1. J gave up 4 bases and V 2 bases, and 7 bases lay outside the gene matches. Germline CDR1 MNHEY, CDR2 SVGAGI. This CDR3 contains 16 residues. The CDR3: CASSYRLGQGVETQYF. The DNA for the CDR3 is TGTGCCAGCAGTTACAGATTAGGACAGGGGGTAGAGACCCAGTACTTC.

This clonotype was seen more than once but under ten times. This chain joins TRBV27 and TRBJ2-7, with unresolved D. Germline V lookup: CDR1 MNHEY, CDR2 SMNVEV (reference sequence). This CDR3 has 14 amino acids. V was trimmed by 3 bases and J by 2 bases, leaving 11 bases between them. The CDR3 DNA sequence: TGTGCCAGCAGTTTGGGCCCCTTCACCTACGAGCAGTACTTC. As protein: CASSLGPFTYEQYF.

V and J are TRBV5-1 and TRBJ1-1; D is unclear. The CDR3 runs 13 residues. V was shortened by 3 bases and J by 1 base, with 7 bases between the two germline ends. Germline V gives CDR1 SGHRS, CDR2 YFSETQ. This CDR3 reads CASSSKKNTEAFF. In nucleotides, the CDR3 is TGCGCCAGCAGCTCGAAGAAGAACACTGAAGCTTTCTTT.

This clonotype was seen repeatedly, ten times or more. V is TRBV10-3 and J is TRBJ2-1; possibly TRBD1 for D (5 bases). The V end lost 11 bases, the J end lost 6 bases, and 14 bases lay between the germline ends. Germline loops: CDR1 ENHRY, CDR2 SYGVKD. CDR3 length equals 12 residues. CDR3 residues: CASRGWPNEQFF. CDR3 coding DNA: TGTGCCTCAAGGGGCTGGCCCAATGAGCAGTTCTTC.

This clonotype was counted ten times or more. The genes are TRBV12-3 or TRBV12-4 and TRBJ2-5; 15 bases match TRBD2. After removal of 5 bases from V and 5 bases from J, the junction contained 6 bases not matched to a gene. This CDR3 region has 16 residues. In DNA form, the CDR3 reads TGTGCCAGCAGTGGACTAGCGGGGGGGCCTGAGGAGACCCAGTACTTC. Translating it yields CASSGLAGGPEETQYF.

This clonotype was detected many times. A much larger clone differs by one base, so this may be a read error. This chain uses TRBV4-3 with TRBJ1-2, with D perhaps TRBD1 (6 bases). This CDR3 region has 14 residues. CDR1 LGHNA and CDR2 YSLEER come from the germline V gene. Here the CDR3 reads CASSQGTATYGHTF. CDR3 in DNA: TGCGCCAGCAGCCAAGGGACAGCCACCTATGGCCACACCTTC.

This chain joins TRBV28 and TRBJ1-1; TRBD1 is a possible D gene (5 bases). This CDR3 has 13 amino acids. Looked up from germline, CDR1 is MDHEN and CDR2 is SYDVKM. CDR3: CAIRGGVDTEAFF. In nucleotides, the CDR3 is TGTGCTATCCGGGGGGGAGTGGACACTGAAGCTTTCTTT.

This clonotype was picked up a small number of times. The chain joins TRBV5-6 to TRBJ1-5, with a tentative D call TRBD1 (6 bases). The length of the CDR3 is 13 residues. Deletions cut 3 bases from V and 11 bases from J, with 15 bases between. CDR1 is SGHDT, CDR2 YYEEEE, per germline. The CDR3 here is CASSSTHSGAQHF. The CDR3 DNA sequence: TGTGCCAGCAGCTCGACACATTCAGGGGCCCAGCATTTT.

Concerning this clonotype itself: This may be a read error: a much more frequent sequence differs by one nucleotide. The rearrangement uses TRBV30 and TRBJ2-3, with no clear D. The germline V gene encodes CDR1 GTSNPN and CDR2 SVGIG (reference sequence). CDR3 size: 15 residues. The CDR3 loop is CARSVGSFSTDTQYF. The CDR3 DNA reads TGTGCCCGGAGTGTCGGGTCGTTTAGCACAGATACGCAGTATTTT.

This clonotype was recorded a few times. The chain combines TRBV6-1 with TRBJ2-7; D tentatively reads TRBD1 or TRBD2 (5 bases each). CDR1 and CDR2 (germline): MNHNS, SASEGT. The CDR3 consists of 16 residues. The V gene lost 3 bases and the J gene lost 0 bases, with 15 bases spanning the gap. In nucleotides, the CDR3 is TGTGCCAGCAGTGACTTGGGTGGGACCTCCTCCTACGAGCAGTACTTC. Its protein product is CASSDLGGTSSYEQYF.

This chain uses TRBV5-1 with TRBJ1-4; D not certain. The CDR3 has 13 residues. V gave up 1 base and J gave up 7 bases, with 8 bases separating them. Germline V gene lookup returns CDR1 SGHRS and CDR2 YFSETQ. The CDR3 DNA is TGCGCCAGCAGCTTGAAGGGAGGTGAAAAACTGTTTTTT. Translation gives CASSLKGGEKLFF.

The chain employs TRBV7-2 and TRBJ2-7, with 10 bases matching TRBD2. This CDR3 spans 16 amino acids. Germline V gene lookup returns CDR1 SGHTA and CDR2 FQGNSA. V lost 7 bases to trimming and J lost 6 bases; unmatched junction nucleotides: 15. The CDR3 sequence: CASNSGLAGVGVEQYF. The CDR3 coding sequence is TGTGCCAGCAACAGTGGGCTAGCGGGAGTGGGGGTCGAGCAGTACTTC.

This clonotype was recorded at least ten times. The chain joins TRBV5-1 to TRBJ2-1, with 7 positions matching TRBD2. This CDR3 is 12 amino acids long. The V gene's germline CDR1 is SGHRS and CDR2 YFSETQ. V trimming: 7 bases; J trimming: 8 bases; junction bases outside the gene matches: 6. CDR3 region: CASAVTSHEQFF. CDR3 sequence (DNA): TGCGCCAGCGCGGTGACTAGCCATGAGCAGTTCTTC.